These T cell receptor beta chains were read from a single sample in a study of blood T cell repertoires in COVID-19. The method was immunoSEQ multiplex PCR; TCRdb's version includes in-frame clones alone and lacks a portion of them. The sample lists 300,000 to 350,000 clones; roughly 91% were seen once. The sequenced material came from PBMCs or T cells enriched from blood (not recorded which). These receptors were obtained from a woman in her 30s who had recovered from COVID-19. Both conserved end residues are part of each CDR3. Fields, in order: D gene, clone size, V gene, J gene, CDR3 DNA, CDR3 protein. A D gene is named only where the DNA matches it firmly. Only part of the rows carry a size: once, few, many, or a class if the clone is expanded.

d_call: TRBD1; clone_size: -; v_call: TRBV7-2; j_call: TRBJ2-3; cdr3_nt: TGTGCCAGCAGCTTGGTGCGGGACAGGGGCCACCTGAGGGGAGTTACGCAGTATTTT; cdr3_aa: CASSLVRDRGHLRGVTQYF
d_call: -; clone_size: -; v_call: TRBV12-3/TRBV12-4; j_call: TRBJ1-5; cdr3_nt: TGTGCCAGCAGTCCTCGCCCGAGTCAGCCCCAGCATTTT; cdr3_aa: CASSPRPSQPQHF
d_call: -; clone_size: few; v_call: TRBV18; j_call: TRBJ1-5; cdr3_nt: TGTGCCAGCTCACCACGATTGGCGGGTCCAAACAATCAGCCCCAGCATTTT; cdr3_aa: CASSPRLAGPNNQPQHF
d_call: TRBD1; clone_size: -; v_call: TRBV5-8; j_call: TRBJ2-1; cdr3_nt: TGTGCCAGCAGCAGACAGGGGTCGCCTTACAATGAGCAGTTCTTC; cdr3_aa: CASSRQGSPYNEQFF
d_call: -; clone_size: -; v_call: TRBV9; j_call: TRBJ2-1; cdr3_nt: TGTGCCAGCAGCGTAAGTGCAGGGGCCGATGAGCAGTTCTTC; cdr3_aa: CASSVSAGADEQFF
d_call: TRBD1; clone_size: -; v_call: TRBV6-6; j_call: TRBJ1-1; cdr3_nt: TGTGCCAGCAGACAGGCGGGACAGGGGGCGACTGAAGCTTTCTTT; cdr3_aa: CASRQAGQGATEAFF
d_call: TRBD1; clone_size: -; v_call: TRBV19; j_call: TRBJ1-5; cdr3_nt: TGTGCCAGCAGCGGGGAGACAGGGGGCGGTCAGCCCCAGCATTTT; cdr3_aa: CASSGETGGGQPQHF
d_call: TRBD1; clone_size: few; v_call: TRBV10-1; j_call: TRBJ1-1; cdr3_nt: TGCGCCAGCAGTGCACTACAGGGGGAGAGTGAAGCTTTCTTT; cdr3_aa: CASSALQGESEAFF
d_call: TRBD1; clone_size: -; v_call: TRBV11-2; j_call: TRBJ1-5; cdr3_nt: TGTGCCAGCAGCTTAGGGACAGGGAATCAGCCCCAGCATTTT; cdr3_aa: CASSLGTGNQPQHF
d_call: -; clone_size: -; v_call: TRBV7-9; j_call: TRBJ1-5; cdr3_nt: TGTGCCAGCAGTCTATGGGGAGAAGGTCAGCCCCAGCATTTT; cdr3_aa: CASSLWGEGQPQHF
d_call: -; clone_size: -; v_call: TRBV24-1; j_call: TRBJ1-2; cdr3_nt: TGTGCCACCAGTGTCGAGCGCGGACAGTGCGTCTATGGCTACACCTTC; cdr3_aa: CATSVERGQCVYGYTF
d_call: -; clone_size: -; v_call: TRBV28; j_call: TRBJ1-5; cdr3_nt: TGTGCCAGCAGTTTCGGAGCGGGAGACAATCAGCCCCAGCATTTT; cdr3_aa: CASSFGAGDNQPQHF
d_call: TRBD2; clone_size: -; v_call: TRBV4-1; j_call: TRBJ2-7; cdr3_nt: TGCGCCAGCAGCTCCATTAGCGGGAGGTCTTCCTACGAGCAGTACTTC; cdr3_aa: CASSSISGRSSYEQYF
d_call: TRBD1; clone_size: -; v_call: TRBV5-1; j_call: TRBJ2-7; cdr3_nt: TGCGCCAGCAGCTTGGTACAGGGGATCCTGTCCTACGAGCAGTACTTC; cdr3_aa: CASSLVQGILSYEQYF
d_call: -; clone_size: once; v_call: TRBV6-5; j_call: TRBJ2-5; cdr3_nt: TGTGCCAGCAGTTACGACAGCTATTCCGGGGAGACCCAGTACTTC; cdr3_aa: CASSYDSYSGETQYF
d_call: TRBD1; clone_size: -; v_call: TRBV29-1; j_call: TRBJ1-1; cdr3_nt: TGCAGCGGACTCTGGACAGGGGACACTGAAGCTTTCTTT; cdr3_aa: CSGLWTGDTEAFF
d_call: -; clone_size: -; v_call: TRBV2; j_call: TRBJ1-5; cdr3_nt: TGTGCCAGCACCAAGGGGGAGGGTGACCAGCCCCAGCATTTT; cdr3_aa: CASTKGEGDQPQHF
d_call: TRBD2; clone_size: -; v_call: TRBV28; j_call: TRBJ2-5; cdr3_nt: TGTGCCAGCAGCCAGCCCGAGAGCGGGAAACAAGAGACCCAGTACTTC; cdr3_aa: CASSQPESGKQETQYF
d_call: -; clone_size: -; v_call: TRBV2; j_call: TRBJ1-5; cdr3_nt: TGTGCCAGCAGGATAAGAGGGGGTTTGGGCAATCAGCCCCAGCATTTT; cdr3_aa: CASRIRGGLGNQPQHF
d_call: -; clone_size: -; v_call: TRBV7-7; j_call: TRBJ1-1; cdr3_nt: TGTGCTAGCAGCCCATACCCGGACAGCCCTTTAAGCACTGAAGCTTTCTTT; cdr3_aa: CASSPYPDSPLSTEAFF
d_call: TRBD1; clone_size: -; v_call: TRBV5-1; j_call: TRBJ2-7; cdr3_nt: TGCGCCAGCAGACCCGGGACAGTCCCTAACGAGCAGTACTTC; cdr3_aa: CASRPGTVPNEQYF
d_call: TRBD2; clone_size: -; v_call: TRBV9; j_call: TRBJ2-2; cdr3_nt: TGTGCCAGCAGCGTCCCTAGCGGGAGGGGGGAGATACCCACCGGGGAGCTGTTTTTT; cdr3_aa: CASSVPSGRGEIPTGELFF
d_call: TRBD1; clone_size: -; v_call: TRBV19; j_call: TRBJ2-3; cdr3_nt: TGTGCCAGTAGTATGGACAGGGCTGCAGATACGCAGTATTTT; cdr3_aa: CASSMDRAADTQYF
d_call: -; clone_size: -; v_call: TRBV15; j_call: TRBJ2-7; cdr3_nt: TGTGCCACCAGCAGAGATAGGATGACTCACTACGAGCAGTACTTC; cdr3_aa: CATSRDRMTHYEQYF
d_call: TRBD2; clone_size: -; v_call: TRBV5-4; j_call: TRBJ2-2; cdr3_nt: TGTGCCAGCAGCTTGGCGGGAGGGCCAATCGGGGAGCTGTTTTTT; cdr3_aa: CASSLAGGPIGELFF
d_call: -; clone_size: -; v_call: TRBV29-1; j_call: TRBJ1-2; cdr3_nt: TGCAGCGTTGATCCGCCGTGGGCTGGAAGGCTGCATGGGTATGGCTACACCTTC; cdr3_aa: CSVDPPWAGRLHGYGYTF
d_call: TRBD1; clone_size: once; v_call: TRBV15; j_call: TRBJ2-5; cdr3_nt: TGTGCCACCAGCCGCGACAGGGGCGTTTTGAAGACCCAGTACTTC; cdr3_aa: CATSRDRGVLKTQYF
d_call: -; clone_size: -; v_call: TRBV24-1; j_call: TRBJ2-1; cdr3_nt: TGTGCCACCAGTGATGGGGGAGGCTACAATGAGCAGTTCTTC; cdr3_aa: CATSDGGGYNEQFF
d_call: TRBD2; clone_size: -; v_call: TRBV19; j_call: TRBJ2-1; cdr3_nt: TGTGCCAGTAGTTCTGTCACTAGCGGGAGAGGAAATGAGCAGTTCTTC; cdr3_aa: CASSSVTSGRGNEQFF
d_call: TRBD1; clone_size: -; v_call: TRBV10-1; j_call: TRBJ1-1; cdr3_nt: TGCGCCAGCAGTGAGTCGATCGGTCCAGGGGGCAACACTGAAGCTTTCTTT; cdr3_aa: CASSESIGPGGNTEAFF
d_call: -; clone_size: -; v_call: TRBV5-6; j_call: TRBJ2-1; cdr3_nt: TGTGCCAGCAGCCGAGTCTTGGGGGAGGTCAACAATGAGCAGTTCTTC; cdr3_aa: CASSRVLGEVNNEQFF
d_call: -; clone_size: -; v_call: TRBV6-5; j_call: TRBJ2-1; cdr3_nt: TGTGCCAGCAGCTCACAGGACCTCTCCTACAATGAGCAGTTCTTC; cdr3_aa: CASSSQDLSYNEQFF
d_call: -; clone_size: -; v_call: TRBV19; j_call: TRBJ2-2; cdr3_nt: TGTGCCAGTAGGATTAGGGGGGGCACCGGGGAGCTGTTTTTT; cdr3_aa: CASRIRGGTGELFF
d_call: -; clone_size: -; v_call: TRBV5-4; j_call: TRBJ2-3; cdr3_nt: TGTGCCAGCAGCTTGGGCCAGGGGGGTAGCACAGATACGCAGTATTTT; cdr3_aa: CASSLGQGGSTDTQYF
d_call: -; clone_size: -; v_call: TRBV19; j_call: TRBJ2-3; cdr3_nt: TGTGCCAGTACCCCCGCCCAGGGAGATACGCAGTATTTT; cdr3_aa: CASTPAQGDTQYF
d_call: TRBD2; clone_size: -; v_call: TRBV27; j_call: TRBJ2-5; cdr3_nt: TGTGCCAGCAGATTAGCGGGAGGTTGGGGAGAGACCCAGTACTTC; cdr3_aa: CASRLAGGWGETQYF
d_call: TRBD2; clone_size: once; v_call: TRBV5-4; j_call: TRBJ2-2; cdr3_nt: TGTGCCAGCAGCTTGGGGACTAGCGGGAGTTTCTTATTCACCGGGGAGCTGTTTTTT; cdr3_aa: CASSLGTSGSFLFTGELFF
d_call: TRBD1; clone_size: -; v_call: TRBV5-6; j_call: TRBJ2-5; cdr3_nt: TGTGCCAGCAGCTTTACAGGGGGGCGGGAGACCCAGTACTTC; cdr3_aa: CASSFTGGRETQYF
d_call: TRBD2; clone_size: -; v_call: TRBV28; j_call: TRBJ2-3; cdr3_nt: TGTGCCAGCAGTTGGTCTAGCGGAGGGGCCTTTGAAGATACGCAGTATTTT; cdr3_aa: CASSWSSGGAFEDTQYF
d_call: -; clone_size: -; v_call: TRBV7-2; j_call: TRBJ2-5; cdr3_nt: TGTGCCAGCAGCTTCCCCCCCGACTACGAGGACGACACCCAGTACTTC; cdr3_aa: CASSFPPDYEDDTQYF
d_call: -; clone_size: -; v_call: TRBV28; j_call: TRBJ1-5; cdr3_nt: TGTGCCAGCAGTTTCCTCGCAGGGGCAAGCAATCAGCCCCAGCATTTT; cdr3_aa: CASSFLAGASNQPQHF
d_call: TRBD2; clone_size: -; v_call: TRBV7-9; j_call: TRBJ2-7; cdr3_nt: TGTGCCAGCAGCCCGAGCGGGAGCGGCGAGCAGTACTTC; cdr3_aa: CASSPSGSGEQYF
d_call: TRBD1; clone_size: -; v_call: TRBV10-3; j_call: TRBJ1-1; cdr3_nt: TGTGCCATCAGGGTCCACTCCGGGACAGAAGACACTGAAGCTTTCTTT; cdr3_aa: CAIRVHSGTEDTEAFF
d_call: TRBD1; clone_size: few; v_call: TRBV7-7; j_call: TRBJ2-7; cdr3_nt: TGTGCTAGCAGCACCGGCCTAAAAAGGGACAGGGGTTCCTACGAGCAGTACTTC; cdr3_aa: CASSTGLKRDRGSYEQYF
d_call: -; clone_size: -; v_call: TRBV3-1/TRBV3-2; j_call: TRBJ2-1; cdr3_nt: TGTGCCAGCAGCCAAGCAGACGGGATCGCTGAGCAGTTCTTC; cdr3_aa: CASSQADGIAEQFF
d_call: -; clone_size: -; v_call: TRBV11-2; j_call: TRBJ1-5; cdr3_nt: TGTGCCAGCAGCTTAGGCAGGCAGCCCCAGCATTTT; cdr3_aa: CASSLGRQPQHF
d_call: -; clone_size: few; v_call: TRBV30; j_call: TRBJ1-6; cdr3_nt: TGTGCCTGGTCCCTCAGGGTGTATAATTCACCCCTCCACTTT; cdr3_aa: CAWSLRVYNSPLHF
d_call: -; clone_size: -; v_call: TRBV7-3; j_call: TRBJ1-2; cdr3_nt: TGTGCCAGCAGCCCCCGTGCAGGGGAGTATGGCTACACCTTC; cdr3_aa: CASSPRAGEYGYTF
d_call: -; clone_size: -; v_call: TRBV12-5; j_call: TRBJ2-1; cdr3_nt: TGTGCTAGTGGTCCACCCCGGGGAGGACTGAAAAGCTCCTACAATGAGCAGTTCTTC; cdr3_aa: CASGPPRGGLKSSYNEQFF
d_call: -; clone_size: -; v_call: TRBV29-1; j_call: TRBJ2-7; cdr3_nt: TGCAGCGTTGTCGGGGGCGGGAGTACCTACGAGCAGTACTTC; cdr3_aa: CSVVGGGSTYEQYF
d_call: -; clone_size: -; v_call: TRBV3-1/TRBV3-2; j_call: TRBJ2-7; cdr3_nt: TGTGCCAGCAGCCAAGGAGCCAGGGCCCACGAGCAGTACTTC; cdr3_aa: CASSQGARAHEQYF
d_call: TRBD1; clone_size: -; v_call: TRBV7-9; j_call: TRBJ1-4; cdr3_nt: TGTGCCAGCAGCCCAGTCGGACAGGTCGCTAATGAAAAACTGTTTTTT; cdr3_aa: CASSPVGQVANEKLFF
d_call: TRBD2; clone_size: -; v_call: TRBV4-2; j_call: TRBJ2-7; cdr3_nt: TGTGCCAGCAGCCAAGTCGTCCAGCGGGAGTCGTACGAGCAGTACTTC; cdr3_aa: CASSQVVQRESYEQYF
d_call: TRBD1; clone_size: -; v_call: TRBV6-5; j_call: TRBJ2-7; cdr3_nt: TGTGCCAGCAGTTACCTCCGGGACAGCTACGAGCAGTACTTC; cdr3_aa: CASSYLRDSYEQYF
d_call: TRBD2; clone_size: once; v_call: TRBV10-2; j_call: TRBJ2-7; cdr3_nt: TGCGCCAGCATGGTAGCTTCATTTCTAGCGGGAAAATACTACGAGCAGTACTTC; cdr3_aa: CASMVASFLAGKYYEQYF
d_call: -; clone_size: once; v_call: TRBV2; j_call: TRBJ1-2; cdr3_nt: TGTGCCAGCAGTGACGACAGCTGGAACTATGGCTACACCTTC; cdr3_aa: CASSDDSWNYGYTF
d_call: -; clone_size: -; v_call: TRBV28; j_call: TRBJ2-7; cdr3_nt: TGTGCCAGCAGTTCACAACCGACAGACGAGCAGTACTTC; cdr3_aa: CASSSQPTDEQYF
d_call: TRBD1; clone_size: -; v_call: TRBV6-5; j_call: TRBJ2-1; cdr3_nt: TGTGCCAGCAGAACGGACCGGGACAGATACAATGAGCAGTTCTTC; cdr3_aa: CASRTDRDRYNEQFF
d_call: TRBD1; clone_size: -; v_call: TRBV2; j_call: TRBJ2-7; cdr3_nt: TGTGCCAGCAGTGAACGGACAGGCTCCTACGAGCAGTACTTC; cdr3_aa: CASSERTGSYEQYF
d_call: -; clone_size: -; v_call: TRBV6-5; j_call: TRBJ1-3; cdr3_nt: TGTGCCAGCAGTTACACGACAGTCTCTGGAAACACCATATATTTT; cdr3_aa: CASSYTTVSGNTIYF